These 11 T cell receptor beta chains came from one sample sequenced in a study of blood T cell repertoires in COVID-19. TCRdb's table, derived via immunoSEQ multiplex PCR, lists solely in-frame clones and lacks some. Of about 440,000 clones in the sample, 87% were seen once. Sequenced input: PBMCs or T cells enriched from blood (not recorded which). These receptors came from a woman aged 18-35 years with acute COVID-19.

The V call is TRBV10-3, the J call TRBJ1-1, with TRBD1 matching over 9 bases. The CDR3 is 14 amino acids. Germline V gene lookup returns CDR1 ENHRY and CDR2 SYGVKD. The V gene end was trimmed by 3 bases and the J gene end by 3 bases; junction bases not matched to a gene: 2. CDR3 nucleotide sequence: TGTGCCATCAGTGAACAGGGGGCTGACACTGAAGCTTTCTTT. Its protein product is CAISEQGADTEAFF.

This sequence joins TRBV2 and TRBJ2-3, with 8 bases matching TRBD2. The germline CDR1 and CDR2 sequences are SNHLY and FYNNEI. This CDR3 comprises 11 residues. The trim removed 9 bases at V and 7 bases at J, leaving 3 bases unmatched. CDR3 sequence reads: CASRGGNTQYF. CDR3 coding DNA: TGTGCCAGTCGGGGGGGAAATACGCAGTATTTT.

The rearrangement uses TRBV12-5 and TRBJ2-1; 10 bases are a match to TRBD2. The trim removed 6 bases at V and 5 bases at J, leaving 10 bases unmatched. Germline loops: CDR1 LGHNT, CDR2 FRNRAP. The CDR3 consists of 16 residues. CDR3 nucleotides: TGTGCTAGTGGGAGGACTAGCGGAGGGCGGGACAATGAGCAGTTCTTC. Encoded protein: CASGRTSGGRDNEQFF.

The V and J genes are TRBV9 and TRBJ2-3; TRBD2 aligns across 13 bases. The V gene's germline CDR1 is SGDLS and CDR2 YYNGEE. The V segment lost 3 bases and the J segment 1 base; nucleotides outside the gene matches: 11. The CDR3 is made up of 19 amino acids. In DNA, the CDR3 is TGTGCCAGCAGCGATGGGACTAGCGGGAAACTTCTTCGCACAGATACGCAGTATTTT. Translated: CASSDGTSGKLLRTDTQYF.

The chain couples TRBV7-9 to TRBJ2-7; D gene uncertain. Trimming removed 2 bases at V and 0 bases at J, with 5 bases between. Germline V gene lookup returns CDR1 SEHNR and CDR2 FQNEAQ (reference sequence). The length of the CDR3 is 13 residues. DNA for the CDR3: TGTGCCAGCAGCTTATTCAGCTCCTACGAGCAGTACTTC. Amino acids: CASSLFSSYEQYF.

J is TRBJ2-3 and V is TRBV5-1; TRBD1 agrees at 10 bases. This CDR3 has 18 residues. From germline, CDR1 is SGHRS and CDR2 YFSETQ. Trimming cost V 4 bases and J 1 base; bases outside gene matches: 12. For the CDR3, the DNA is TGCGCCAGCAGCATCTCGACAGGGGGCGGAAGGGGCACAGATACGCAGTATTTT. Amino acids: CASSISTGGGRGTDTQYF.

Here the CDR3 reads CAISESGRGTNEKLFF. The CDR3 nucleotides read TGTGCCATCAGTGAGTCGGGCCGGGGAACTAATGAAAAACTGTTTTTT. The chain combines TRBV10-3 with TRBJ1-4; D ambiguous. The V gene lost 0 bases and the J gene lost 1 base, with 9 bases spanning the gap. The CDR3 has 16 amino acids. Germline V gives CDR1 ENHRY, CDR2 SYGVKD.

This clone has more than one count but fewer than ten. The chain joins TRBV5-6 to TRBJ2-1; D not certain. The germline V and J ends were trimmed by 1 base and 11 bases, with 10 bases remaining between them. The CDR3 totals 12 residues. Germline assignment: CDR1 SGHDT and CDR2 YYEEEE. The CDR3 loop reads CASSLPLGQQFF. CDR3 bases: TGTGCCAGCAGCTTGCCCCTAGGTCAGCAGTTCTTC.

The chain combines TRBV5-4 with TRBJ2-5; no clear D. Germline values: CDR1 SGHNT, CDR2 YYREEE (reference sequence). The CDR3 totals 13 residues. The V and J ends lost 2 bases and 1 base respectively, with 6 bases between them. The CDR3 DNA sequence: TGTGCCAGCAGCTTTAACAGCCAAGAGACCCAGTACTTC. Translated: CASSFNSQETQYF.

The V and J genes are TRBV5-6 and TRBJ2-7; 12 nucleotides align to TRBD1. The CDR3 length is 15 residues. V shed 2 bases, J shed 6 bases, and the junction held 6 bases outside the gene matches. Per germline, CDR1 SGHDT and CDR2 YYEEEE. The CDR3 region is CASSLTGTGGSEQYF. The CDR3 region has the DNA TGTGCCAGCAGCTTAACGGGGACAGGGGGCAGCGAGCAGTACTTC.

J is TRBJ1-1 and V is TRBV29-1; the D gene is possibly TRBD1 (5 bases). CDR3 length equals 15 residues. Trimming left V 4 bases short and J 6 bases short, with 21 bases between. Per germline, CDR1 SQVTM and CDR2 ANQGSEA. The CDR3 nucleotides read TGCAGCGTTGCGGGGGGGGAGAGGGTGTACGCTGAAGCTTTCTTT. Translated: CSVAGGERVYAEAFF.